The 10 T cell receptor beta chains below all came from one sample that was sequenced in a study of CXCR3-negative and CXCR3-positive naive CD8 T cells. Findings and limits, study-wide: Against CXCR3-negative naive cells, CXCR3-positive naive cells showed more hydrophobic TRB CDR3s.

For these TCRs, the target antigens are not known. The method, 5' RACE with UMI labels, was used to prepare the TRB cDNA libraries. Each CDR3 protein gets one entry in TCRdb, which reprocessed the 5' RACE reads and gives no DNA. Seen in this sample are 50,000 or so distinct CDR3 sequences; the ten most common clones hold around 0.6%. Material: naive CXCR3+ CD8+ T cells from blood. The subset here: CD45RO-CCR7+CD27+CD95- naive CD8+ T cells expressing CXCR3 (TNR3+). These receptors were obtained from a human donor in good health. Some clones in this sample may be carry-over from other donors' samples.

This chain links TRBV7-2 with TRBJ2-5; lacking DNA, the TRBD1 call made by TCRdb goes unchecked. The CDR3 runs to 13 residues. Germline CDR1 is SGHTA and CDR2 is FQGNSA. The CDR3 sequence: CASSPGQGETQYF. The whole variable domain, remainder taken from reference TRBV7-2 and TRBJ2-5, is GAGVSQSPSNKVTEKGKDVELRCDPISGHTALYWYRQSLGQGLEFLIYFQGNSAPDKSGLPSDRFSAERTGGSVSTLTIQRTQQEDSAVYLCASSPGQGETQYFGPGTRLLVL.

This sequence joins TRBV18 and TRBJ2-7. This CDR3 is built from 14 residues. Germline CDR1 reads KGHSH; CDR2 reads LQKENI. The CDR3 spells CASSPLDPSYEQYF.

The chain has TRBV9 and TRBJ2-1; the D call from TCRdb, TRBD1, cannot be confirmed without DNA. CDR1 is SGDLS, CDR2 YYNGEE, per germline. The CDR3 sequence is 18 residues long. CDR3 sequence reads: CASSVATLAGGQGDEQFF.

This sequence joins TRBV6-2 or TRBV6-3 and TRBJ1-6. There are 14 residues in the CDR3. CDR1 and CDR2 from the germline V gene are MNHEY and SVGEGT. The CDR3 spells CASRPDLDNSPLHF.

The chain uses TRBV9 and TRBJ1-1; absent DNA, TCRdb's TRBD1 call cannot be checked. Germline V lookup: CDR1 SGDLS, CDR2 YYNGEE. This CDR3 is built from 15 residues. The CDR3 loop is CASSSETGLNTEAFF.

The J gene is TRBJ2-7, the V gene TRBV9. From germline, CDR1 is SGDLS and CDR2 YYNGEE. The CDR3 consists of 13 residues. CDR3: CASSVEGRNEQYF.

The chain couples TRBV10-3 to TRBJ1-2; TCRdb outputs TRBD1, but without DNA this stays unchecked. The length of the CDR3 is 13 residues. The germline CDR1 and CDR2 sequences are ENHRY and SYGVKD. Here the CDR3 reads CAISGTGGYGYTF.

The chain carries TRBV29-1 and TRBJ1-1. The V gene's germline CDR1 is SQVTM and CDR2 ANQGSEA. The length of the CDR3 is 14 residues. CDR3 protein: CSVEWGRVSAEAFF.

CDR3: CAISDLPGQGASSSYNEQFF. The chain couples TRBV10-3 to TRBJ2-1; the D gene TCRdb calls, TRBD1, cannot be checked with no DNA. This CDR3 contains 20 residues. The germline V gene encodes CDR1 ENHRY and CDR2 SYGVKD.

This chain connects TRBV6-2 or TRBV6-3 to TRBJ2-7; the D gene TCRdb calls, TRBD1, cannot be checked with no DNA. CDR3 size: 15 residues. Germline loops: CDR1 MNHEY, CDR2 SVGEGT. The CDR3 spells CASSSGTGTLYEQYF.